The present T cell receptor beta chain was sequenced within a study of PD-1 blockade in mismatch repair-deficient tumors. Findings and limits, study-wide: Rapid post-treatment expansion, then contraction, generally preceding radiologic response, marked tumor-resident clones.

Details on this clone: No antigen is known for it.

Indicated time point: identical approximately ten-day culture without peptide (control). PCR or immunohistochemistry showed mismatch repair deficiency in every enrolled patient. The TCR-sequenced patients were a few responders to pembrolizumab. Each of about seven ELISpot-reactive candidate peptides was used for roughly 11-day stimulation. Looked up from germline, CDR1 is MNHEY and CDR2 is SMNVEV (reference sequence). Trimming removed 4 bases from V and 4 bases from J; junction bases left unmatched: 11. The CDR3 runs to 18 residues. Assay: immunoSEQ multiplex PCR; the TCRdb copy retains only in-frame clones and omits some. The sample shows about 14,000 clones, approximately 90% of them seen only once.

The specimen was cells cultured in vitro, collected from a patient treated with pembrolizumab. The chain joins TRBV27 to TRBJ2-5, with TRBD2 matching over 14 bases. The TCR comes from an adult with mismatch repair-deficient cancer. This chain's CDR3 is CASSSAGLAGGYGETQYF. The DNA of the CDR3 is TGTGCCAGCAGTTCCGCCGGACTAGCGGGAGGTTATGGAGAGACCCAGTACTTC.